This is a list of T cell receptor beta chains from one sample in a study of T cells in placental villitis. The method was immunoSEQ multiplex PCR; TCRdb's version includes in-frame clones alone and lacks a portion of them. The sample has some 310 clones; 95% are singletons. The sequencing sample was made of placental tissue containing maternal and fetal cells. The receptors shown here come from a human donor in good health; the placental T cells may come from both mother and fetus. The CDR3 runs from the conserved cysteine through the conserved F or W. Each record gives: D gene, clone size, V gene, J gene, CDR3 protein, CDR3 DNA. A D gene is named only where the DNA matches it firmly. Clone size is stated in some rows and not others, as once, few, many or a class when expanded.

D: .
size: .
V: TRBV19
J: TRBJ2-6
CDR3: CASSQFGGQTYLSGANVLTF
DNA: TGTGCCAGTAGTCAGTTCGGGGGGCAGACCTACCTCTCTGGGGCCAACGTCCTGACTTTC

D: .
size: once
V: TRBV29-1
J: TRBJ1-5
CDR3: CSAGGAEQPQHF
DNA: TGCAGCGCCGGCGGGGCTGAGCAGCCCCAGCATTTT

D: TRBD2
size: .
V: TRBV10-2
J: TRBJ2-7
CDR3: CASNKAGDLSEQYF
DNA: TGCGCCAGCAACAAAGCGGGAGATCTAAGCGAGCAGTACTTC

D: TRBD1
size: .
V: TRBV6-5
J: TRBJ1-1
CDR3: CASSTRTGEAFF
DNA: TGTGCCAGCAGTACGAGGACAGGGGAAGCTTTCTTT

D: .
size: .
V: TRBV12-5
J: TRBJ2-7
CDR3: CASGGSGSSYEQYF
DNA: TGTGCTAGTGGCGGCTCCGGAAGCTCCTACGAGCAGTACTTC

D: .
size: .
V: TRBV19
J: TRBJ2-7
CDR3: CASSQGAGMNEQYF
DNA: TGTGCCAGTAGTCAAGGGGCCGGCATGAACGAGCAGTACTTC

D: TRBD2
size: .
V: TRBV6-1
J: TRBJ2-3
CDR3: CASSEWGRVYTDTQYF
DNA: TGTGCCAGCAGTGAATGGGGGAGGGTTTACACAGATACGCAGTATTTT

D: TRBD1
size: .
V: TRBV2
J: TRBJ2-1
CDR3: CASSLQDRGSYNEQFF
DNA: TGTGCCAGCAGTCTTCAGGACAGGGGCTCCTACAATGAGCAGTTCTTC

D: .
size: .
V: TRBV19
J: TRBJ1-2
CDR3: CASSLTQGGYGYTF
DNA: TGTGCCAGTAGTCTTACACAGGGCGGATATGGCTACACCTTC

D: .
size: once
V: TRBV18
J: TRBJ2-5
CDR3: CASSLDSLETQYF
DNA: TGTGCCAGCTCACTCGACAGCTTAGAGACCCAGTACTTC

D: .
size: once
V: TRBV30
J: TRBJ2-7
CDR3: CAWTSTSRVVAYEQYF
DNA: TGTGCCTGGACCTCTACCTCCAGGGTAGTAGCCTACGAGCAGTACTTC